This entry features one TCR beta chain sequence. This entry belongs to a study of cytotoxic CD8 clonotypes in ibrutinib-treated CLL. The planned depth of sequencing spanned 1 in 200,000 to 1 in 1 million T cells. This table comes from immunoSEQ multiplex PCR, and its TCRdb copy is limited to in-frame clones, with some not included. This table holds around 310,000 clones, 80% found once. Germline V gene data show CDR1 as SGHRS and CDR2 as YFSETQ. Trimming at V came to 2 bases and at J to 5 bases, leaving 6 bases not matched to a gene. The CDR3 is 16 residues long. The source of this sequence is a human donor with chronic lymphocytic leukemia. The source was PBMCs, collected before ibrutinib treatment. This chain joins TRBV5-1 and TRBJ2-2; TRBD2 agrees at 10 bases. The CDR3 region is CASSFLAGAGTGELFF. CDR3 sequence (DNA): TGCGCCAGCAGCTTTCTAGCGGGAGCGGGAACCGGGGAGCTGTTTTTT. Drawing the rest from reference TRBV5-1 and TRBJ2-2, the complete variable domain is KAGVTQTPRYLIKTRGQQVTLSCSPISGHRSVSWYQQTPGQGLQFLFEYFSETQRNKGNFPGRFSGRQFSNSRSEMNVSTLELGDSALYLCASSFLAGAGTGELFFGEGSRLTVL.